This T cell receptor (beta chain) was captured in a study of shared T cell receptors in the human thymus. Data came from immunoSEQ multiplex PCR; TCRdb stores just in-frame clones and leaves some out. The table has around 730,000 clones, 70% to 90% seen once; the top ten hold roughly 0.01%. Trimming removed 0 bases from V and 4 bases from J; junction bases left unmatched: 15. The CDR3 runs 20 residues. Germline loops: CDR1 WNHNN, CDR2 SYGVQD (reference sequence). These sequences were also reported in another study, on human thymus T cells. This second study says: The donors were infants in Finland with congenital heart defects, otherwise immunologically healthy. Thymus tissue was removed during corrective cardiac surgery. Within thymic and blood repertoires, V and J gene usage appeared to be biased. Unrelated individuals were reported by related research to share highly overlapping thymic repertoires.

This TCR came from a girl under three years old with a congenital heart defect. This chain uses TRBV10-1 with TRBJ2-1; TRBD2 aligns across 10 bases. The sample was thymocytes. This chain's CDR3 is CASSESRASGGETLYNEQFF. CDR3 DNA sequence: TGCGCCAGCAGTGAGTCGAGGGCTAGCGGGGGAGAGACACTATACAATGAGCAGTTCTTC.